A selection of T cell receptor beta chains follows, all from one sample in a study of blood T cell repertoires in COVID-19. Repertoires were generated with immunoSEQ multiplex PCR, while TCRdb's copy carries only in-frame clones and drops some. The table shows about 53,000 clones, with 65% to 85% occurring only once. Sequencing was done on a sample of peripheral blood. The receptors derive from a man in his sixties or seventies with active or convalescent COVID-19. CDR3s include the opening cysteine and the closing phenylalanine or tryptophan. D genes are given only for firm matches. Clone sizes are given selectively: once, few, many, or a class where the clone is expanded.

abundance: few; d_gene: -; v_gene: TRBV3-1/TRBV3-2; j_gene: TRBJ2-1; CDR3aa: CASSQDPLSGEQFF; CDR3nt: TGTGCCAGCAGCCAAGATCCTCTTTCAGGTGAGCAGTTCTTC
abundance: -; d_gene: TRBD1; v_gene: TRBV14; j_gene: TRBJ1-4; CDR3aa: CASSRTGTTNEKLFF; CDR3nt: TGTGCCAGCAGCAGGACAGGGACAACTAATGAAAAACTGTTTTTT
abundance: many; d_gene: -; v_gene: TRBV12-3/TRBV12-4; j_gene: TRBJ1-1; CDR3aa: CAIREGENTEAFF; CDR3nt: TGTGCCATCCGAGAGGGGGAGAACACTGAAGCTTTCTTT
abundance: -; d_gene: -; v_gene: TRBV3-1/TRBV3-2; j_gene: TRBJ2-5; CDR3aa: CASSQSRGKQETQYF; CDR3nt: TGTGCCAGCAGCCAATCCAGGGGAAAACAAGAGACCCAGTACTTC
abundance: -; d_gene: TRBD1; v_gene: TRBV19; j_gene: TRBJ1-1; CDR3aa: CASRIQGANTEAFF; CDR3nt: TGTGCCAGTAGGATTCAGGGGGCAAATACTGAAGCTTTCTTT
abundance: -; d_gene: TRBD1; v_gene: TRBV4-3; j_gene: TRBJ1-6; CDR3aa: CASSQAGQYNSPLHF; CDR3nt: TGCGCCAGCAGCCAAGCGGGACAGTATAATTCACCCCTCCACTTT
abundance: -; d_gene: -; v_gene: TRBV6-1; j_gene: TRBJ1-5; CDR3aa: CASTLGQNRQPQHF; CDR3nt: TGTGCCAGCACCCTCGGACAGAATAGGCAGCCCCAGCATTTT
abundance: few; d_gene: -; v_gene: TRBV4-1; j_gene: TRBJ2-7; CDR3aa: CASSQGQGFGTGYEQYF; CDR3nt: TGCGCCAGCAGCCAAGGGCAGGGTTTCGGCACCGGCTACGAGCAGTACTTC
abundance: -; d_gene: -; v_gene: TRBV18; j_gene: TRBJ2-3; CDR3aa: CASSPGRGTDTQYF; CDR3nt: TGTGCCAGCTCACCAGGGCGGGGAACAGATACGCAGTATTTT
abundance: -; d_gene: TRBD1; v_gene: TRBV5-1; j_gene: TRBJ1-2; CDR3aa: CASSPQGQNYGYTF; CDR3nt: TGCGCCAGCAGCCCCCAGGGACAGAATTATGGCTACACCTTC
abundance: -; d_gene: -; v_gene: TRBV7-3; j_gene: TRBJ1-1; CDR3aa: CASSPSGWAEAFF; CDR3nt: TGTGCCAGCAGCCCTAGCGGTTGGGCTGAAGCTTTCTTT
abundance: few; d_gene: -; v_gene: TRBV2; j_gene: TRBJ1-4; CDR3aa: CASRQGWEKLFF; CDR3nt: TGTGCCAGCAGGCAGGGTTGGGAAAAACTGTTTTTT
abundance: -; d_gene: TRBD2; v_gene: TRBV7-9; j_gene: TRBJ2-3; CDR3aa: CASSLGSGRTTDTQYF; CDR3nt: TGTGCCAGCAGCTTAGGTAGCGGGAGGACCACAGATACGCAGTATTTT
abundance: -; d_gene: -; v_gene: TRBV7-2; j_gene: TRBJ1-2; CDR3aa: CASSLETVHGYTF; CDR3nt: TGTGCCAGCAGCTTAGAAACGGTCCATGGCTACACCTTC
abundance: -; d_gene: -; v_gene: TRBV2; j_gene: TRBJ2-7; CDR3aa: CASSTVTYEQYF; CDR3nt: TGTGCCAGCAGTACGGTAACCTACGAGCAGTACTTC
abundance: -; d_gene: TRBD2; v_gene: TRBV3-1/TRBV3-2; j_gene: TRBJ2-7; CDR3aa: CASSQDPGKRGRTYEQYF; CDR3nt: TGTGCCAGCAGCCAAGACCCGGGCAAGCGGGGTAGGACCTACGAGCAGTACTTC
abundance: -; d_gene: -; v_gene: TRBV30; j_gene: TRBJ1-6; CDR3aa: CAWSVGGYSPLHF; CDR3nt: TGTGCCTGGAGTGTGGGGGGATACTCACCCCTCCACTTT
abundance: -; d_gene: -; v_gene: TRBV27; j_gene: TRBJ1-2; CDR3aa: CASSLTGAYGYTF; CDR3nt: TGTGCCAGCAGTTTAACAGGCGCCTATGGCTACACCTTC
abundance: -; d_gene: -; v_gene: TRBV28; j_gene: TRBJ2-2; CDR3aa: CASNLGGSGGGELFF; CDR3nt: TGTGCCAGCAATTTAGGAGGGTCCGGCGGGGGGGAGCTGTTTTTT
abundance: -; d_gene: TRBD1; v_gene: TRBV6-5; j_gene: TRBJ2-7; CDR3aa: CASSYSGRGYEQYF; CDR3nt: TGTGCCAGCAGTTACTCGGGCAGGGGGTACGAGCAGTACTTC
abundance: -; d_gene: -; v_gene: TRBV3-1/TRBV3-2; j_gene: TRBJ1-5; CDR3aa: CASSQSGGRGNQPQHF; CDR3nt: TGTGCCAGCAGCCAAAGCGGGGGGCGAGGCAATCAGCCCCAGCATTTT
abundance: -; d_gene: TRBD1; v_gene: TRBV10-1; j_gene: TRBJ1-5; CDR3aa: CASSGQGWEQPQHF; CDR3nt: TGCGCCAGCAGTGGACAGGGTTGGGAACAGCCCCAGCATTTT
abundance: once; d_gene: -; v_gene: TRBV30; j_gene: TRBJ1-5; CDR3aa: CAWSVLGGREPQHF; CDR3nt: TGTGCCTGGAGTGTACTTGGAGGAAGGGAGCCCCAGCATTTT
abundance: -; d_gene: -; v_gene: TRBV19; j_gene: TRBJ1-5; CDR3aa: CASSIRGFRQPQHF; CDR3nt: TGTGCCAGTAGTATACGAGGCTTCCGTCAGCCCCAGCATTTT
abundance: -; d_gene: -; v_gene: TRBV5-4; j_gene: TRBJ2-4; CDR3aa: CASSSGLSKNIQYF; CDR3nt: TGTGCCAGCAGCTCGGGACTCTCCAAAAACATTCAGTACTTC
abundance: -; d_gene: -; v_gene: TRBV4-2; j_gene: TRBJ1-2; CDR3aa: CASSPETVSPNGYTF; CDR3nt: TGTGCCAGCAGCCCGGAGACGGTATCCCCCAATGGCTACACCTTC
abundance: -; d_gene: TRBD2; v_gene: TRBV4-1; j_gene: TRBJ2-3; CDR3aa: CASSQRLAVGGGTDTQYF; CDR3nt: TGCGCCAGCAGCCAACGACTAGCGGTTGGCGGGGGCACAGATACGCAGTATTTT
abundance: -; d_gene: -; v_gene: TRBV11-1; j_gene: TRBJ2-1; CDR3aa: CASSFGGGAGNEQFF; CDR3nt: TGTGCCAGCAGCTTTGGAGGGGGCGCGGGGAATGAGCAGTTCTTC
abundance: once; d_gene: TRBD1; v_gene: TRBV19; j_gene: TRBJ1-6; CDR3aa: CASSSQGIYNSPLHF; CDR3nt: TGTGCCAGTAGCTCACAGGGGATATATAATTCACCCCTCCACTTT
abundance: -; d_gene: -; v_gene: TRBV28; j_gene: TRBJ2-2; CDR3aa: CASGRGYTGELFF; CDR3nt: TGTGCCAGCGGGAGGGGGTACACCGGGGAGCTGTTTTTT
abundance: -; d_gene: -; v_gene: TRBV2; j_gene: TRBJ1-1; CDR3aa: CASSEASGNTEAFF; CDR3nt: TGTGCCAGCAGTGAAGCCAGTGGGAACACTGAAGCTTTCTTT
abundance: -; d_gene: TRBD1; v_gene: TRBV3-1/TRBV3-2; j_gene: TRBJ2-2; CDR3aa: CASSRQGVITGELFF; CDR3nt: TGTGCCAGCAGCCGACAGGGGGTAATAACCGGGGAGCTGTTTTTT
abundance: -; d_gene: -; v_gene: TRBV20-1; j_gene: TRBJ2-6; CDR3aa: CSASDATYSGANVLTF; CDR3nt: TGCAGTGCTAGTGATGCCACCTACTCTGGGGCCAACGTCCTGACTTTC
abundance: -; d_gene: -; v_gene: TRBV29-1; j_gene: TRBJ2-2; CDR3aa: CSAGGRGGELFF; CDR3nt: TGCAGCGCCGGGGGGCGCGGCGGGGAGCTGTTTTTT
abundance: -; d_gene: TRBD1; v_gene: TRBV7-6; j_gene: TRBJ2-3; CDR3aa: CASSRDRSTDTQYF; CDR3nt: TGTGCCAGCTCCCGGGACAGAAGCACAGATACGCAGTATTTT
abundance: -; d_gene: TRBD1; v_gene: TRBV11-2; j_gene: TRBJ2-7; CDR3aa: CASSHGQDYEQYF; CDR3nt: TGTGCCAGCAGCCACGGACAGGACTACGAGCAGTACTTC